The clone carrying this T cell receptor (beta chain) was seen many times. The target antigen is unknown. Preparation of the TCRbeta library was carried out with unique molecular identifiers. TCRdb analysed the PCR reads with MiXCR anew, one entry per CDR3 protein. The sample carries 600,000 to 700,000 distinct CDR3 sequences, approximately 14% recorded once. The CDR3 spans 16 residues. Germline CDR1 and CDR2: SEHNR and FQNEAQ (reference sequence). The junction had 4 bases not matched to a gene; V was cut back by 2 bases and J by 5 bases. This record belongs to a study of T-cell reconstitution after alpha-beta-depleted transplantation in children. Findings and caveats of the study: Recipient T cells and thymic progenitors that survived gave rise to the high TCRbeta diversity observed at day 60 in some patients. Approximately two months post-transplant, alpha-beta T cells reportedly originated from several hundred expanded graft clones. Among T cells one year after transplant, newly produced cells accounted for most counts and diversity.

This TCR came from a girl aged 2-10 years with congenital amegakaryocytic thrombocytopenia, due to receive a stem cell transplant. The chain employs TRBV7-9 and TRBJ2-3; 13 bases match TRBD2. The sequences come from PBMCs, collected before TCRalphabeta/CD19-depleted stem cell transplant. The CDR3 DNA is TGTGCCAGCAGCTTACGACTAGCGGGAGGTATAGATACGCAGTATTTT. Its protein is CASSLRLAGGIDTQYF.